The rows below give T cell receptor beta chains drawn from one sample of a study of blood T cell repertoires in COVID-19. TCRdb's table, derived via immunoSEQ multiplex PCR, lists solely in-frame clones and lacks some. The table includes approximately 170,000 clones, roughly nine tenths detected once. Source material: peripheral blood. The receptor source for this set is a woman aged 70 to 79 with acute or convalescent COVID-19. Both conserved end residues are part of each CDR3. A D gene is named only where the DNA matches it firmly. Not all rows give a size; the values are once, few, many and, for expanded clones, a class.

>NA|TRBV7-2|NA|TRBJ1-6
TGTGCCAGCAGCCAAGCCGGGACTCCGAATTCACCCCTCCACTTT
CASSQAGTPNSPLHF
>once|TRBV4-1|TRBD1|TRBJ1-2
TGCGCCAGCAGCCAAGATCTAATGACAGGGGGCGACTGCACCTTC
CASSQDLMTGGDCTF
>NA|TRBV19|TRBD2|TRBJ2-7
TGTGCCAGTAGTATTAATAGCGGGATCTACGAGCAGTACTTC
CASSINSGIYEQYF
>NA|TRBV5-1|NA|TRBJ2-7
TGCGCCAGCACCAGGGGGGCCGAGCAGTACTTC
CASTRGAEQYF
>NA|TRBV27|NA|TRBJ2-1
TGTGCCAGCAGTCTCTTCTACAATGAGCAGTTCTTC
CASSLFYNEQFF
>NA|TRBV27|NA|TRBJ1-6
TGTGCCAGCAGTCCCCTATTCCCTTTTTCACCCCTCCACTTT
CASSPLFPFSPLHF
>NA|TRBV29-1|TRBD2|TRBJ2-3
TGCAGCGTTGACGCGGGAGCTGGCACAGATACGCAGTATTTT
CSVDAGAGTDTQYF
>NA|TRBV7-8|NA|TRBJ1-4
TGTGCCAGCAGCCTAACGAATAGAGGGAGATTGTTTTTT
CASSLTNRGRLFF
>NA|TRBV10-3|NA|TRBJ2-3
TGTGCCATCAGGGAGTCCTGGGGTGCGGGAGATACGCAGTATTTT
CAIRESWGAGDTQYF
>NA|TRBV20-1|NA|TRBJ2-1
TGCAGTGCTAGACAGCGTTACGAGCAGTTCTTC
CSARQRYEQFF
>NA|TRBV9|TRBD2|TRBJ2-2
TGTGCCAGCAGCGGTAGCGGGGGGGCTGCCGGGGAGCTGTTTTTT
CASSGSGGAAGELFF
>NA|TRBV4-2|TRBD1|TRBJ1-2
TGTGCCAGCAGCCAACTATGGGGGGGGACAGGGGTTGCCTATGGCTACACCTTC
CASSQLWGGTGVAYGYTF
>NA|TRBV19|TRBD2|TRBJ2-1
TGTGCCAGTAGCCCACGGGACTACTTCTCCTACAATGAGCAGTTCTTC
CASSPRDYFSYNEQFF
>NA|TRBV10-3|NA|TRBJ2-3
TGTGCCATCAGTGGAGGGTTCGCAGATACGCAGTATTTT
CAISGGFADTQYF
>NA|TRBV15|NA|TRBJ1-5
TGTGCCACCAGCAGCCCGACATATAGCAATCAGCCCCAGCATTTT
CATSSPTYSNQPQHF
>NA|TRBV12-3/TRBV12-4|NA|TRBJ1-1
TGTGCCAGCAGTTTACGTCGGAACACTGAAGCTTTCTTT
CASSLRRNTEAFF
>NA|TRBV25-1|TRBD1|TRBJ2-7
TGTGCCAGCAGATGGGACAGGGGAAGCGACGAGCAGTACTTC
CASRWDRGSDEQYF
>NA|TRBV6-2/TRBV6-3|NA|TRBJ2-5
TGTGCCAGCAGCGGGGACTCTGAACAAGAGACCCAGTACTTC
CASSGDSEQETQYF
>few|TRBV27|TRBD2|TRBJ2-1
TGTGCCAGCAGTCCCCTACCTCATTCGCGTAGCGGGAGTATCAGTGAGCAGTTCTTC
CASSPLPHSRSGSISEQFF
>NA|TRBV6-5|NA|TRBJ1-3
TGTGCCAGCAGACCTGGGGGGAATGGAAACACCATATATTTT
CASRPGGNGNTIYF
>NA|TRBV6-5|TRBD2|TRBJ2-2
TGTGCCAGCAGAATTAGCGGGGGGTACACCGGGGAGCTGTTTTTT
CASRISGGYTGELFF
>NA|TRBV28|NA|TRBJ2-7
TGTGCCAGCAGTTTCGGACAGAGCTCCTACGAGCAGTACTTC
CASSFGQSSYEQYF
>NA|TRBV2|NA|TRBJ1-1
TGTGCCAGCGACACGGGGAGGGTGAACACTGAAGCTTTCTTT
CASDTGRVNTEAFF
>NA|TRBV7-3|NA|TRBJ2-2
TGTGCCAGCAGCTTCGGTAACACCGGGGAGCTGTTTTTT
CASSFGNTGELFF
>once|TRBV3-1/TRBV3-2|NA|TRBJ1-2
TGTGCCAGCAGAGGGGAGGACTATGGCTACACCTTC
CASRGEDYGYTF
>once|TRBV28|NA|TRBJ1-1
TGTGCCAGCAGTTTTTTAGCAGGGCTGAACACTGAAGCTTTCTTT
CASSFLAGLNTEAFF
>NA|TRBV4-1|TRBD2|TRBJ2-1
TGCGCCAGCAGCCAAGAAGGTAGCGGGACCTCCTACAATGAGCAGTTCTTC
CASSQEGSGTSYNEQFF
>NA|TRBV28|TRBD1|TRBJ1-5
TGTGCCAGCAGCCCCGCGGACAGGGAGGCGCAGCCCCAGCATTTT
CASSPADREAQPQHF
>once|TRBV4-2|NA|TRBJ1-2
TGTGCCAGCAGCCAACCCGCGGGCGGGGCTAACTATGGCTACACCTTC
CASSQPAGGANYGYTF
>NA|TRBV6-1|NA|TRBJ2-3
TGTGCCAGCAGTGGAGACAGGATCAAAACAGCTAGCACAGATACGCAGTATTTT
CASSGDRIKTASTDTQYF
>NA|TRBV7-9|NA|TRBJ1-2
TGTGCCAGCACCCGGGCGGGGGTGGATGGCTACACCTTC
CASTRAGVDGYTF
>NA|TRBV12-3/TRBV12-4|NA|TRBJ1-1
TGTGCCAGCAGTTTATCCCCCTCCACTGAAGCTTTCTTT
CASSLSPSTEAFF
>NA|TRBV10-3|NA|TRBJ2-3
TGTGCCATCAGTGACACGGGGGACCCTAGCACAGATACGCAGTATTTT
CAISDTGDPSTDTQYF
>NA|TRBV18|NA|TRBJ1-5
TGTGCCAGCTCACGGAGCCAGGGGATTAGTCAGCCCCAGCATTTT
CASSRSQGISQPQHF
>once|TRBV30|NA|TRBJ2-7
TGTGCCTGGAGTGTACATGGCTACGAGCAGTACTTC
CAWSVHGYEQYF
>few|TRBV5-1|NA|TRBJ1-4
TGCGCCAGCAGCATTACTCCTTCCACGGGGTCAACTAATGAAAAACTGTTTTTT
CASSITPSTGSTNEKLFF
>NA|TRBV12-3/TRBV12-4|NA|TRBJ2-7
TGTGCCAGCAGTTTGGGGCAGATCTACGAGCAGTACTTC
CASSLGQIYEQYF
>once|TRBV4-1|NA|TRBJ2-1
TGCGCCAGCAGCCAAGATCCCCTAGTCGGATACAATGAGCAGTTCTTC
CASSQDPLVGYNEQFF
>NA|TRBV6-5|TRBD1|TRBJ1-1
TGTGCCAGCAGAAAAGGGGGCTCCAACACTGAAGCTTTCTTT
CASRKGGSNTEAFF
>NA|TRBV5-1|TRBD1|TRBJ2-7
TGCGCCAGCAGCCCCTCAGGGGGCCATAGCTCCTACGAGCAGTACTTC
CASSPSGGHSSYEQYF
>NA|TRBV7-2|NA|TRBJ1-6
TGTGCCAGCAGCCGGGGCGGGGGCAGGAAGAATTCACCCCTCCACTTT
CASSRGGGRKNSPLHF
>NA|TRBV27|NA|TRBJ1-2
TGTGCCAGCGCGACAGGTTGGAGTATGGACTATGGCTACACCTTC
CASATGWSMDYGYTF
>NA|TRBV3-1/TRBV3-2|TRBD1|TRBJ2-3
TGTGCCAGCAGCCAACGCCGGACAGGGCTGGCAGATACGCAGTATTTT
CASSQRRTGLADTQYF
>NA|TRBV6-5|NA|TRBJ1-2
TGTGCCACGGGATGGATAACTAACTATGGCTACACCTTC
CATGWITNYGYTF
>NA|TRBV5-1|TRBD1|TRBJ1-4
TGCGCCAGCAGCTTTGGCCAGGGGGGAAAACTGTTTTTT
CASSFGQGGKLFF
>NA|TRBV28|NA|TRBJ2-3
TGTGCCAGCAGTACCGGGACATTCACAGATACGCAGTATTTT
CASSTGTFTDTQYF
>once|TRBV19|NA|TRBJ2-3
TGTGCCAGCTCACAGGGTCGCAGCACAGATACGCAGTATTTT
CASSQGRSTDTQYF
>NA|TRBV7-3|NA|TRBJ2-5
TGTGCCAGCAGCTTAACGCGGGACCTCGGCCAAGAGACCCAGTACTTC
CASSLTRDLGQETQYF
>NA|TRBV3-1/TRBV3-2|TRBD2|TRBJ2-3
TGTGCCAGCAGCTCACTGACTAGCGGGTTAGATACGCAGTATTTT
CASSSLTSGLDTQYF
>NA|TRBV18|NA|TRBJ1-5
TGTGCCAGCTCACTTGGATACGGGGAACAGCCCCAGCATTTT
CASSLGYGEQPQHF
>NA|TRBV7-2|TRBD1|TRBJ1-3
TGTGCCAGCAGCTCCCGTGGGACAGGGCCTGGAAACACCATATATTTT
CASSSRGTGPGNTIYF
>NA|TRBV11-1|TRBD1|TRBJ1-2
TGTGCCAGCAGCCGTACAGACAGGGTCAACTATGGCTACACCTTC
CASSRTDRVNYGYTF